The 20 T cell receptor beta chains below come from one sample, sequenced in a study of early T cells in non-severe SARS-CoV-2 infection. TCRdb passed the 5' RACE reads through MiXCR, listing each CDR3 protein once. The sample consists of tens of thousands of distinct CDR3 sequences, 9.3% of them appearing once. The sequencing sample was made of whole blood. The receptors were sampled from an adult who was a healthcare worker with PCR-confirmed SARS-CoV-2 infection or an uninfected control (not recorded which).

The chain joins TRBV3-1 to TRBJ1-2; D not resolved. The V end was cut by 0 bases, the J end by 4 bases, with 9 bases between. From germline, CDR1 is LGHDT and CDR2 YNNKEL (reference sequence). The CDR3 covers 14 residues. CDR3 coding DNA: TGTGCCAGCAGCCAAGATTCAGTGATCTATGGCTACACCTTC. Protein product: CASSQDSVIYGYTF.

This clonotype was observed at least ten times. An end of the junction differs from the germline gene, which may be a read error. The genes are TRBV5-1 and TRBJ1-1, with D possibly TRBD1 on 6 matching bases. Per germline, CDR1 SGHRS and CDR2 YFSETQ. This CDR3 is built from 14 residues. This CDR3 reads CTSSLDFGGADGFF. The CDR3 DNA is TGCACCAGCAGCTTGGATTTCGGGGGGGCTGATGGGTTCTTT.

This clonotype was recorded many times. The chain joins TRBV7-9 to TRBJ2-7, with TRBD1 as a possible D gene (6 bases). The CDR3 consists of 13 residues. V was clipped by 6 bases and J by 1 base, with 10 bases between them. From germline, CDR1 is SEHNR and CDR2 FQNEAQ (reference sequence). CDR3 bases: TGTGCCAGCAGGGACAGAACATCCTACGAGCAGTACTTC. Its translation is CASRDRTSYEQYF. Full variable domain (missing parts from reference TRBV7-9 and TRBJ2-7): DTGVSQNPRHKITKRGQNVTFRCDPISEHNRLYWYRQTLGQGPEFLTYFQNEAQLEKSRLLSDRFSAERPKGSFSTLEIQRTEQGDSAMYLCASRDRTSYEQYFGPGTRLTVT.

The chain uses TRBV29-1 and TRBJ2-3; 7 nucleotides align to TRBD2. This CDR3 is built from 15 residues. J was trimmed by 3 bases and V by 4 bases; bases with no gene match: 10. Germline-derived CDR1 and CDR2 are SQVTM and ANQGSEA. The CDR3 DNA sequence: TGCAGCGTTGGGGGAGGGGTGCGGGGTACAGATACGCAGTATTTT. It codes for CSVGGGVRGTDTQYF.

This clonotype has just a few counts. This rearrangement joins TRBV11-2 to TRBJ1-6, with D hard to call. The germline V and J ends were trimmed by 4 bases and 0 bases, with 13 bases remaining between them. The germline gives CDR1 SGHAT, CDR2 FQNNGV. The CDR3 covers 17 residues. CDR3 bases: TGTGCCAGCAGCTACGGCGGGCAAAGCTCCTATAATTCACCCCTCCACTTT. Its protein is CASSYGGQSSYNSPLHF.

This clonotype was counted at least ten times. The CDR3 bases are TGTGCCAGCAGCTATACTCGCACAGATACGCAGTATTTT. It codes for CASSYTRTDTQYF. This rearrangement joins TRBV6-2 or TRBV6-3 to TRBJ2-3; D is unclear. CDR3 length: 13 amino acids. Trimming took 6 bases from V and 1 from J, leaving 8 bases between them. Germline CDR1 is MNHEY and CDR2 is SVGEGT.

This clonotype was observed at least ten times. The chain joins TRBV20-1 to TRBJ2-3; 10 bases match TRBD1. V lost 5 bases and J lost 1; bases outside the gene matches: 6. The CDR3 has 15 residues. Germline V lookup: CDR1 DFQATT, CDR2 SNEGSKA (reference sequence). The CDR3 sequence: CSASSGQGRTDTQYF. The CDR3 DNA follows: TGCAGTGCTTCATCGGGACAGGGGCGCACAGATACGCAGTATTTT.

This clonotype has at least ten counts. The chain links TRBV4-2 to TRBJ2-7; D gene uncertain. CDR1 and CDR2 from the germline V gene are LGHNA and YNFKEQ. Trimming shortened V by 0 bases and J by 6 bases, and 6 bases separated the two germline ends. The CDR3 contains 12 residues. CDR3 amino acids: CASSQEGFEQYF. CDR3 bases: TGTGCCAGCAGCCAAGAGGGTTTCGAGCAGTACTTC.

This clonotype was counted ten times or more. V is TRBV4-2 and J is TRBJ2-2, with TRBD2 matching over 10 bases. The CDR3 has 18 residues. Germline V gives CDR1 LGHNA, CDR2 YNFKEQ. Trimming cost V 0 bases and J 0 bases; bases outside gene matches: 4. The CDR3 reads CASSQERLAGANTGELFF. In nucleotides, the CDR3 is TGTGCCAGCAGCCAAGAGAGACTAGCGGGCGCGAACACCGGGGAGCTGTTTTTT.

The chain couples TRBV4-1 to TRBJ2-5; D perhaps matches TRBD1 (6 bases). The CDR3 loop spans 15 amino acids. CDR1 MGHRA and CDR2 YSYEKL come from the germline V gene. V shed 0 bases and J shed 4 bases, with 12 bases lying between them. This chain's CDR3 is CASSQENRERETQYF. The CDR3 DNA reads TGCGCCAGCAGCCAAGAGAACAGGGAACGAGAGACCCAGTACTTC.

A word on this clonotype: This could be a read error, since a much larger clone is one nucleotide away. The gene calls are TRBV11-2 and TRBJ2-5; no definite D call. Germline V CDR1 and CDR2: SGHAT, FQNNGV. The CDR3 is 10 amino acids. CDR3: CVSSKETQYF. For the CDR3, the DNA is TGTGTCAGCAGCAAAGAGACCCAGTACTTC.

This chain uses TRBV12-2 with TRBJ2-1; the table's D call of TRBD2 was not tested on the DNA. TRBV12-2 is classified as a pseudogene. CDR3 length: 16 residues. CDR3 region: CASRRKERGRDNEQFF. The CDR3 coding sequence is TGTGCAAGTCGCCGAAAGGAGCGGGGGAGAGACAATGAGCAGTTCTTC.

This clonotype has ten or more counts. The rearrangement links TRBV12-3 or TRBV12-4 to TRBJ2-6; no firm D call. The CDR3 loop spans 16 amino acids. V dropped 5 bases and J dropped 2 bases, with 13 bases sitting between them. The CDR3 reads CASSLSRVPGANVLTF. Here the CDR3 DNA reads TGTGCCAGCAGTCTATCACGGGTCCCTGGGGCCAACGTCCTGACTTTC.

Here the CDR3 reads CASSFGYGYTF. Written as DNA, the CDR3 is TGTGCCAGCAGTTTCGGTTATGGCTACACCTTC. The genes are TRBV12-3 or TRBV12-4 and TRBJ1-2, with D unclear. CDR3 size: 11 residues. Trimming stripped 3 bases from V and 5 bases from J, with 4 bases between.

The rearrangement links TRBV27 to TRBJ2-7, with 11 bases fitting TRBD1. The J segment lost 3 bases and the V segment lost 5 bases, leaving 6 bases of the junction unmatched. The CDR3 spans 15 residues. Germline CDR1 MNHEY, CDR2 SMNVEV (reference sequence). The CDR3 DNA follows: TGTGCCAGCAGTATCGGGACAGGGGGGTTCTACGAGCAGTACTTC. Its translation: CASSIGTGGFYEQYF.

This clonotype was seen repeatedly, ten times or more. J is TRBJ2-7 and V is TRBV27, with D maybe TRBD2 (5 bases). The V end lost 3 bases, the J end lost 3 bases, and 9 bases lay between the germline ends. The CDR3 length is 13 residues. Germline V gene data show CDR1 as MNHEY and CDR2 as SMNVEV (reference sequence). CDR3 nucleotides: TGTGCCAGCAGTTTCCTAGCAGACTACGAGCAGTACTTC. As protein: CASSFLADYEQYF.

This clonotype was picked up a small number of times. The CDR3 loop reads CAWNAAGGPGQYF. CDR3 coding DNA: TGTGCCTGGAACGCAGCGGGGGGCCCCGGGCAGTACTTC. The J gene is TRBJ2-7, the V gene TRBV30, with TRBD2 identical over 9 bases. Germline V CDR1 and CDR2: GTSNPN, SVGIG (reference sequence). V gave up 4 bases and J gave up 9 bases; unmatched junction bases: 10. CDR3 length: 13 amino acids.

The chain carries TRBV5-1 and TRBJ2-1; no clear D gene. This CDR3 has 13 residues. V shed 2 bases and J shed 10 bases, with 13 bases lying between them. Germline V gives CDR1 SGHRS, CDR2 YFSETQ. CDR3 protein: CASSLTLDGEQFF. The CDR3 coding sequence is TGCGCCAGCAGCTTAACGCTAGATGGGGAGCAGTTCTTC.

This clonotype was seen a few times. The chain has TRBV4-1 and TRBJ2-3; no definite D call. V was cut by 1 base and J by 2 bases, with 10 bases left in between. The CDR3 sequence is 15 residues long. Germline CDR1 reads MGHRA; CDR2 reads YSYEKL. Here the CDR3 reads CASSQAIGVTDTQYF. The CDR3 DNA reads as TGCGCCAGCAGCCAAGCAATAGGTGTCACAGATACGCAGTATTTT.

The chain recombines TRBV12-3 or TRBV12-4 with TRBJ1-4; no definite D call. This CDR3 spans 14 amino acids. V lost 7 bases and J lost 3, with 12 bases in between. CDR3 sequence: CASTVGSPNEKLFF. The CDR3 DNA reads as TGTGCCAGCACCGTGGGAAGCCCTAATGAAAAACTGTTTTTT.